What follows are 19 T cell receptor beta chains derived from one specimen sequenced in a study of T cells and Merkel cell carcinoma outcomes. The data were produced by immunoSEQ multiplex PCR, yet TCRdb's version contains in-frame clones alone and is incomplete. The sample records approximately 20,000 clones, around 79% being singletons. Sequences were obtained from tumor tissue from Merkel cell carcinoma. These receptors all stem from a human donor with Merkel cell carcinoma.

The chain recombines TRBV5-1 with TRBJ1-1; the match to TRBD1 covers 9 bases. Germline CDR1 SGHRS, CDR2 YFSETQ. The trim removed 1 base at V and 3 bases at J, leaving 4 bases unmatched. The CDR3 contains 15 residues. The CDR3 bases are TGCGCCAGCAGCTTGCATGACAGGGGGGACACTGAAGCTTTCTTT. Amino acid sequence: CASSLHDRGDTEAFF.

V gene TRBV29-1 combines with J gene TRBJ2-7; D perhaps matches TRBD2 (5 bases). V lost 3 bases and J lost 3, with 6 bases in between. Germline CDR1 SQVTM, CDR2 ANQGSEA. The CDR3 loop spans 11 amino acids. CDR3 amino acids: CSVEGSYEQYF. CDR3 coding DNA: TGCAGCGTTGAGGGGAGCTACGAGCAGTACTTC.

The chain recombines TRBV7-8 with TRBJ1-2; D unclear. This CDR3 comprises 15 residues. Trimming removed 1 base at V and 0 bases at J, with 9 bases between. CDR1 and CDR2 (germline): SGHVS, FQNEAQ. The DNA for the CDR3 is TGTGCCAGCAGCTTAGGGAGCATCGCTAACTATGGCTACACCTTC. Translated, it gives CASSLGSIANYGYTF.

V is TRBV20-1 and J is TRBJ1-2; maybe TRBD1 (6 bases). V lost 6 bases and J 3 bases, leaving 8 bases between the germline ends. Germline V gene sequence: CDR1 DFQATT, CDR2 SNEGSKA (reference sequence). The CDR3 is made up of 11 amino acids. CDR3 residues: CSAWTDYGYTF. CDR3 coding DNA: TGCAGTGCCTGGACAGACTATGGCTACACCTTC.

The chain uses TRBV6-5 and TRBJ2-7; perhaps TRBD2 as D (5 bases). The CDR3 contains 14 residues. The ends were cut back, 6 bases at V and 6 bases at J, with 18 bases in the middle. Germline CDR1 is MNHEY and CDR2 is SVGAGI. For the CDR3, the DNA is TGTGCCAGCAGCTGGAACATGGGGAGCGGCGAGCAGTACTTC. Protein sequence: CASSWNMGSGEQYF.

This sequence joins TRBV12-5 and TRBJ1-1; TRBD1 might be the D (5 bases). This CDR3 has 16 residues. Looked up from germline, CDR1 is LGHNT and CDR2 is FRNRAP. Between the trimmed V and J ends, which lost 2 bases and 5 bases, there was a span of 18 bases. DNA of the CDR3: TGTGCTAGTGGTTTGTCGTACAGGCGTGAACAGACTGAAGCTTTCTTT. Translating gives CASGLSYRREQTEAFF.

This clone was detected only once. The CDR3 sequence: CASSLGQTIYGYTF. In DNA form, the CDR3 reads TGTGCCAGCAGCTTAGGACAGACAATCTATGGCTACACCTTC. The chain combines TRBV11-2 with TRBJ1-2; possible D gene TRBD1, 5 bases. Germline CDR1 SGHAT, CDR2 FQNNGV. The CDR3 runs to 14 residues. Trimming removed 1 base at V and 4 bases at J, with 10 bases between.

V and J are TRBV7-5 and TRBJ2-2; TRBD1 is taken as the D call from the table, unchecked against the DNA. TRBV7-5 is marked as a pseudogene. The CDR3 length is 13 residues. As DNA, the CDR3 is TGTGTCAGAAGATCCAGGGGGACCGGGGAGCTGTTTTTT. Amino acid sequence: CVRRSRGTGELFF.

The chain employs TRBV5-1 and TRBJ1-1; D unclear. In germline, CDR1 is SGHRS, CDR2 YFSETQ. V lost 8 bases, J lost 0 bases, and 14 bases lay in between. The CDR3 loop spans 14 amino acids. CDR3 region: CASGENSLNTEAFF. The CDR3, as DNA: TGCGCCAGTGGGGAGAACAGTCTGAACACTGAAGCTTTCTTT.

The gene calls are TRBV7-3 and TRBJ2-1; D tentatively fits TRBD1 or TRBD2 (5 bases each). This CDR3 is 16 amino acids long. CDR1 SGHTA and CDR2 FQGTGA come from the germline V gene. V was pared by 4 bases and J by 10 bases, with 23 bases between. The CDR3 loop is CASSWLGTGFYGEQFF. Written as DNA, the CDR3 is TGTGCCAGCAGCTGGTTAGGGACGGGATTTTACGGAGAGCAGTTCTTC.

The gene calls are TRBV5-4 and TRBJ1-5; D gene ambiguous. Germline V gene sequence: CDR1 SGHNT, CDR2 YYREEE (reference sequence). V was cut by 0 bases and J by 0 bases, with 7 bases left in between. This CDR3 comprises 15 residues. The CDR3 nucleotides read TGTGCCAGCAGCTTGGCAGGTGTTAGCAATCAGCCCCAGCATTTT. Translation: CASSLAGVSNQPQHF.

The chain links TRBV9 to TRBJ2-7; the D is unclear. Between the trimmed V and J ends, which lost 0 bases and 1 base, there was a span of 8 bases. This CDR3 comprises 14 residues. CDR1 is SGDLS and CDR2 is YYNGEE in the germline V gene. The CDR3 bases are TGTGCCAGCAGCGTAGCCGTTGTTTCCTACGAGCAGTACTTC. Translating gives CASSVAVVSYEQYF.

V gene TRBV6-5 combines with J gene TRBJ2-7; D assignment may be TRBD1 or TRBD2 (5 bases each). Per germline, CDR1 MNHEY and CDR2 SVGAGI. V lost 4 bases, J lost 2 bases, and 15 bases lay in between. The CDR3 runs 15 residues. The CDR3 DNA sequence: TGTGCCAGCAGTTCTTATCCGGGACGGGCCTACGAGCAGTACTTC. It is translated as CASSSYPGRAYEQYF.

J is TRBJ2-1 and V is TRBV10-3, with 10 positions matching TRBD2. There are 16 residues in the CDR3. The ends lost 2 bases at V and 7 bases at J; junction bases unmatched: 8. The germline V gene has CDR1 ENHRY and CDR2 SYGVKD. The DNA of the CDR3 is TGTGCCATCAGTGAGCCAAGCGGGGGGGCCTGGAATGAGCAGTTCTTC. It codes for CAISEPSGGAWNEQFF.

This clone is a singleton in its sample. The chain couples TRBV28 to TRBJ2-7, with 9 bases that match TRBD1. The germline CDR1 and CDR2 sequences are MDHEN and SYDVKM. V lost 5 bases to trimming and J lost 5 bases; unmatched junction nucleotides: 10. The CDR3 runs 15 residues. CDR3 in DNA: TGTGCCAGCAGTCCCCCCGGGACAGGGATCAACGAGCAGTACTTC. Protein sequence: CASSPPGTGINEQYF.

The chain recombines TRBV4-1 with TRBJ2-7, with D unresolved. Per the germline V gene, CDR1 is MGHRA and CDR2 is YSYEKL. Trimming left V 1 base short and J 3 bases short, with 7 bases between. The CDR3 has 13 residues. The CDR3 nucleotides are TGCGCCAGCAGCCAAGGTCCGGGCTACGAGCAGTACTTC. It specifies CASSQGPGYEQYF.

The chain uses TRBV18 and TRBJ1-1; D not certain. Trimming left V 2 bases short and J 0 bases short, with 13 bases between. There are 16 residues in the CDR3. Germline V gene lookup returns CDR1 KGHSH and CDR2 LQKENI. CDR3: CASSPWSRTMNTEAFF. CDR3 DNA sequence: TGTGCCAGCTCACCATGGTCTCGAACAATGAACACTGAAGCTTTCTTT.

This chain uses TRBV6-5 with TRBJ1-5; weak D call: TRBD1 (5 bases). This CDR3 comprises 16 residues. Trimming removed 6 bases from V and 0 bases from J, with 15 bases in between. The germline gives CDR1 MNHEY, CDR2 SVGAGI. The CDR3 spells CASRYGTSVSNQPQHF. CDR3 bases: TGTGCCAGCAGGTACGGGACCTCCGTTAGCAATCAGCCCCAGCATTTT.

This chain uses TRBV7-9 with TRBJ1-1; D is undetermined. CDR3 size: 9 residues. Trimming took 8 bases from V and 6 from J, leaving 4 bases between them. Germline lookup yields CDR1 SEHNR and CDR2 FQNEAQ (reference sequence). This chain's CDR3 is CASGAEAFF. CDR3 bases: TGTGCCAGCGGAGCTGAAGCTTTCTTT.